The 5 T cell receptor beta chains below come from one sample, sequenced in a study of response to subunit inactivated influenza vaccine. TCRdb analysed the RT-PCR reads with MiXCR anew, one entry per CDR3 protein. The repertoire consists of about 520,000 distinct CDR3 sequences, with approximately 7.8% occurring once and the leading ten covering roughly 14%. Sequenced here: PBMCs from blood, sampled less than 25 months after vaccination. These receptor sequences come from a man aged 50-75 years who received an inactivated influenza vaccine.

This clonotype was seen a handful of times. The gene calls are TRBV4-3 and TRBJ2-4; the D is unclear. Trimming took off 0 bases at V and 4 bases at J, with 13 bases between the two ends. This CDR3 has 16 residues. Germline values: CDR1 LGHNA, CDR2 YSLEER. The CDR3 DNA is TGCGCCAGCAGCCAAGATATTAGGGTCGGGAAAAACATTCAGTACTTC. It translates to CASSQDIRVGKNIQYF.

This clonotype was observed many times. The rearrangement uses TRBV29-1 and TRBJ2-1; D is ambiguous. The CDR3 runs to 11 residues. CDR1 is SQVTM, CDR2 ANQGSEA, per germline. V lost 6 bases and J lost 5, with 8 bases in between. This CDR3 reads CSVPPDNEQFF. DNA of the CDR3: TGCAGCGTCCCTCCAGACAATGAGCAGTTCTTC.

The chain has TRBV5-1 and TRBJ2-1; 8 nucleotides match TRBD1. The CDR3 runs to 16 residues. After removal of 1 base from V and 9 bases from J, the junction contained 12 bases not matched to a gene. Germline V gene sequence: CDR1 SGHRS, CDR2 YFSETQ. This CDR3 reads CASSLTGTGVQTEQFF. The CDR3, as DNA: TGCGCCAGCAGCTTGACGGGGACAGGTGTCCAGACTGAGCAGTTCTTC.

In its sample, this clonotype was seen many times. In DNA, the CDR3 is TGTGCCAGCAGTTTAGGAAGGGTGGGTGAAAAACTGTTTTTT. Translation: CASSLGRVGEKLFF. The chain uses TRBV27 and TRBJ1-4, with D uncertain. The V end lost 2 bases, the J end lost 7 bases, and 11 bases lay between the germline ends. In germline, CDR1 is MNHEY, CDR2 SMNVEV (reference sequence). The CDR3 is made up of 14 amino acids.

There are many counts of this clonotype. The CDR3 protein is CASTTLDDHYTDTQYF. The CDR3 DNA reads as TGTGCCAGCACCACCCTAGATGATCATTACACAGATACGCAGTATTTT. This rearrangement joins TRBV21-1 to TRBJ2-3. TRBV21-1 is described as a pseudogene. The CDR3 consists of 16 residues.